This TCR beta chain stems from a study of breast tumors, draining lymph nodes, adjacent tissues. This clonotype appeared many times. TCRdb itself ran the multiplex PCR reads through MiXCR, one entry per CDR3 protein. The data show some 140,000 distinct CDR3 sequences, about 22% seen once. Breast cancer patients provided tissue from their axillary draining lymph nodes. This clonotype originated in a female donor with breast cancer. Some clones in this sample may be carry-over from other donors' samples. Specimen: axillary lymph node tissue.

The CDR3 sequence: CASSDRTGYHNEQFF. In DNA form, the CDR3 reads TGTGCCAGCAGCGACCGGACAGGGTATCACAATGAGCAGTTCTTC. The V gene is TRBV7-8, the J gene TRBJ2-1, with 8 positions matching TRBD1. This CDR3 is 15 amino acids long. The V and J ends lost 5 bases and 5 bases, in that order; junction bases with no gene match: 8. CDR1 SGHVS and CDR2 FQNEAQ come from the germline V gene.